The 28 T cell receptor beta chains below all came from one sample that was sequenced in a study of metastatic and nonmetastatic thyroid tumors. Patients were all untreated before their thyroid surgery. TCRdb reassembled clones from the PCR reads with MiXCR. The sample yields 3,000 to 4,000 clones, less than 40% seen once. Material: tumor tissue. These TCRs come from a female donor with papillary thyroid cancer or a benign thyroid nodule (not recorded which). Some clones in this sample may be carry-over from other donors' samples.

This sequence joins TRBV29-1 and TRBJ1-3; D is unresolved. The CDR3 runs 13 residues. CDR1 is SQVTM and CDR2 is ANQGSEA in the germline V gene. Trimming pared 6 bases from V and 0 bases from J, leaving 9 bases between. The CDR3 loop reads CSVRSGSGNTIYF. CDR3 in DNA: TGCAGCGTCCGGTCCGGCTCTGGAAACACCATATATTTT.

CDR3: CASSAGEGYTF. The CDR3 nucleotides read TGTGCCAGCAGTGCGGGGGAAGGCTACACCTTC. The chain combines TRBV28 with TRBJ1-2; a weak D match, TRBD1 (5 bases). Germline CDR1 is MDHEN and CDR2 is SYDVKM. The CDR3 consists of 11 residues. The V and J ends lost 5 bases and 8 bases respectively, with 9 bases between them.

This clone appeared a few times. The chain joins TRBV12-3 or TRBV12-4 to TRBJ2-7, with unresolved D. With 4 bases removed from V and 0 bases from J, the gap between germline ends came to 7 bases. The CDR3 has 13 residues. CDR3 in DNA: TGTGCCAGCAGTTCCTACACCTCCTACGAGCAGTACTTC. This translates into CASSSYTSYEQYF.

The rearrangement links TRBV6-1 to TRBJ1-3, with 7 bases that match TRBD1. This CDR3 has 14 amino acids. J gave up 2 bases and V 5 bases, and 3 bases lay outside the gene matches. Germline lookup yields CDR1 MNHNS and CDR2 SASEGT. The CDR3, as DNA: TGTGCCAGCAGTCCTGACAGGGCTGGAAACACCATATATTTT. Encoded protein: CASSPDRAGNTIYF.

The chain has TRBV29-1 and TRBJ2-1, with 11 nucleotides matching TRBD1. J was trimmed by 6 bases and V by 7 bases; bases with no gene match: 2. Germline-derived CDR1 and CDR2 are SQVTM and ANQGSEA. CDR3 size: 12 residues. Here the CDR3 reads CSGGQGGNEQFF. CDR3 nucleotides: TGCAGCGGGGGACAGGGGGGCAATGAGCAGTTCTTC.

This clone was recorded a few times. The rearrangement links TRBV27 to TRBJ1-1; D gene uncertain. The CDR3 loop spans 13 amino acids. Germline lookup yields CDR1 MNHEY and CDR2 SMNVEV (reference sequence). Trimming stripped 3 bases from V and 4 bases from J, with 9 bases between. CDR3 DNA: TGTGCCAGCAGTTTTTCCCCTCTCACTGAAGCTTTCTTT. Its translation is CASSFSPLTEAFF.

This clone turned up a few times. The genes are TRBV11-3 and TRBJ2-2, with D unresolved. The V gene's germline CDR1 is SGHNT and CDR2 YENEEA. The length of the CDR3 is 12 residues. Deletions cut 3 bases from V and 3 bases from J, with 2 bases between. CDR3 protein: CASSFDTGELFF. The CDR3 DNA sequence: TGTGCCAGCAGCTTCGACACCGGGGAGCTGTTTTTT.

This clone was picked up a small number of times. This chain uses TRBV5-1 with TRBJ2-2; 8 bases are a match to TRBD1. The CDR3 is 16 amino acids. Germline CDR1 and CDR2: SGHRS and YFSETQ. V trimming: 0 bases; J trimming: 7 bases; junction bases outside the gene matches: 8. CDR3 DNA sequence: TGCGCCAGCAGCTTGGCCCCCGGGACAGGAGGCGGGGAGCTGTTTTTT. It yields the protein CASSLAPGTGGGELFF.

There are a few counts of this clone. Here the CDR3 DNA reads TGTGCCAGCAGTTTAACAGAGAACACTGAAGCTTTCTTT. This codes for CASSLTENTEAFF. This chain joins TRBV6-1 and TRBJ1-1; no firm D call. Germline CDR1 reads MNHNS; CDR2 reads SASEGT. The CDR3 loop spans 13 amino acids. V dropped 5 bases and J dropped 1 base, with 8 bases sitting between them.

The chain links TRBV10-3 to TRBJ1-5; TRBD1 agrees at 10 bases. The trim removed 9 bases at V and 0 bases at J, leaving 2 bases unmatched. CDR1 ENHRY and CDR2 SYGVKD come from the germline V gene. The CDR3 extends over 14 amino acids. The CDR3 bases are TGTGCCATTGGGACAGGGGATAGCAATCAGCCCCAGCATTTT. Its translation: CAIGTGDSNQPQHF.

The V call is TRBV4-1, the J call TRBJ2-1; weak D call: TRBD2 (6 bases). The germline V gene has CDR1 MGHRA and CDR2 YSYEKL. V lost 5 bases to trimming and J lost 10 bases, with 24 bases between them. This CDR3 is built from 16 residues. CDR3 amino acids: CASSSRGLPGNREQFF. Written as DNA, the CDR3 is TGCGCCAGCAGCTCGCGAGGACTACCGGGAAATCGGGAGCAGTTCTTC.

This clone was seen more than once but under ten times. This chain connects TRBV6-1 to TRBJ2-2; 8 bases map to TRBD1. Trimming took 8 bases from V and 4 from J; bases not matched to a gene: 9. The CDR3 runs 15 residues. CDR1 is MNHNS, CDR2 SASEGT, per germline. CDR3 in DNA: TGTGCCAGCTACGAGACAGGGGATAGCACCGGGGAGCTGTTTTTT. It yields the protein CASYETGDSTGELFF.

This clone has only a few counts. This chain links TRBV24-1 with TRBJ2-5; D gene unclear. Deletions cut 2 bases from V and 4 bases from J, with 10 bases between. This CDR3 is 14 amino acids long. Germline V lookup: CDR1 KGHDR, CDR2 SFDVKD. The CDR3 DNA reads TGTGCCACCAGTGATTCCCGCATGGGAGAGACCCAGTACTTC. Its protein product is CATSDSRMGETQYF.

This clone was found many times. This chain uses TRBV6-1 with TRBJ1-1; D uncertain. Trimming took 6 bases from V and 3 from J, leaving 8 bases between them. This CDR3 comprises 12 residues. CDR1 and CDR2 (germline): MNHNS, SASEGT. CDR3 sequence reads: CASRRSDTEAFF. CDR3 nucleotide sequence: TGTGCCAGCAGGAGGTCGGACACTGAAGCTTTCTTT.

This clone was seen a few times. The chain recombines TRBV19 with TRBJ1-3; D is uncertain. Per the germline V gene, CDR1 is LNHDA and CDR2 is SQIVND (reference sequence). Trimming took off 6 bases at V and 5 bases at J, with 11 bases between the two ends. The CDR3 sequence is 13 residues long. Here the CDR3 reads CASRNSSRNTIYF. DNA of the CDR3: TGTGCCAGTAGAAACAGTAGTAGAAACACCATATATTTT.

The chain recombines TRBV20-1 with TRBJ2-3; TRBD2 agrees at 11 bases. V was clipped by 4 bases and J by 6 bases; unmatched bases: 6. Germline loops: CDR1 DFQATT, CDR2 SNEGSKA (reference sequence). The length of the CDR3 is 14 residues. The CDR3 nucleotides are TGCAGTGCTAAACTAGCGGGAGCGGAGGATACGCAGTATTTT. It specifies CSAKLAGAEDTQYF.

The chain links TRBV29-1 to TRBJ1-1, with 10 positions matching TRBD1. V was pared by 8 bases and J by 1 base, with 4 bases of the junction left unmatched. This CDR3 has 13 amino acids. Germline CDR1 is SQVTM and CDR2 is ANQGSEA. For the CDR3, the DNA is TGCAGCTTCAGGACAGGGGGGAACACTGAAGCTTTCTTT. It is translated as CSFRTGGNTEAFF.

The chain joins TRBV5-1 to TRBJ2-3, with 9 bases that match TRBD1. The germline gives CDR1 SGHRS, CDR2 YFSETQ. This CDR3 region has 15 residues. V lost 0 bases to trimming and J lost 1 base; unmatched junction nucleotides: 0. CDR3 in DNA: TGCGCCAGCAGCTTGGGGACAGGGGGCACAGATACGCAGTATTTT. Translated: CASSLGTGGTDTQYF.

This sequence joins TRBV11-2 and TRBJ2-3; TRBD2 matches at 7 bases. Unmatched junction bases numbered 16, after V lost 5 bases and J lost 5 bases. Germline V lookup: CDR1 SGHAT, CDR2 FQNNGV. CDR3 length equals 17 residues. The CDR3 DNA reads TGTGCCAGCAGCCCACGAGAGCCAGCGGGGCTGATAGATACGCAGTATTTT. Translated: CASSPREPAGLIDTQYF.

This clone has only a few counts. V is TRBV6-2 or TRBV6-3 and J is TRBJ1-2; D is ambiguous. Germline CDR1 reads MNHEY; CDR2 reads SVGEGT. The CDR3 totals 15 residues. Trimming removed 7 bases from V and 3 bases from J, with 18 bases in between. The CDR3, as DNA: TGTGCCAGCACTCCCTCTGGCCTATACTACTATGGCTACACCTTC. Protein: CASTPSGLYYYGYTF.

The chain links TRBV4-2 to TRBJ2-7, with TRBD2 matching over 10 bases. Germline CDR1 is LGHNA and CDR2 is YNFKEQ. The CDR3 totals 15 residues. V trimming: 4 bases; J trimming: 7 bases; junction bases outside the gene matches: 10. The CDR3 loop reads CASSPSSGRTGEQYF. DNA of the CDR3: TGTGCCAGCAGCCCCTCTAGCGGGAGAACGGGGGAGCAGTACTTC.

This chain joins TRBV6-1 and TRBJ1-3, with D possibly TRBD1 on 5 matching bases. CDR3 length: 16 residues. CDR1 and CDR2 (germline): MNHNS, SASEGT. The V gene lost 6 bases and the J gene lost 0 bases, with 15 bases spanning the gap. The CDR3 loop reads CASSETPGYSGNTIYF. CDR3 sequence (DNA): TGTGCCAGCAGCGAAACGCCAGGGTACTCTGGAAACACCATATATTTT.

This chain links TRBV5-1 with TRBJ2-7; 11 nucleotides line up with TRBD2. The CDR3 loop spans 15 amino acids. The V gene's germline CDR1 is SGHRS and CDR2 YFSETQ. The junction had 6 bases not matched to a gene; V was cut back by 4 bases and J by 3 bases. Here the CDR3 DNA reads TGCGCCAGCAGCAGGGGACTAGCGGTAGACTACGAGCAGTACTTC. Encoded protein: CASSRGLAVDYEQYF.

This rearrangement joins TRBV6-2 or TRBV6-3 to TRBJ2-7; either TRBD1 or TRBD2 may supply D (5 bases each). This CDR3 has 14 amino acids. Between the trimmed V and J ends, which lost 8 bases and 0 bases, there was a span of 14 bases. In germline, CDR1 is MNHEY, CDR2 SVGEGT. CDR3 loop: CASGFRESSYEQYF. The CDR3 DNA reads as TGTGCCAGCGGATTCAGGGAGAGCTCCTACGAGCAGTACTTC.

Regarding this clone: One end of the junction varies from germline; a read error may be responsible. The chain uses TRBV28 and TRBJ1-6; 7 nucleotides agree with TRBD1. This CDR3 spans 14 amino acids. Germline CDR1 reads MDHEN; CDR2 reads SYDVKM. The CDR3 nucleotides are TGTGCCAGCCGTTTCGGGACAGTAAATTCACCCCTCCACTTT. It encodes CASRFGTVNSPLHF. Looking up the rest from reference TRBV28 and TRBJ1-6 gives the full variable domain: DVKVTQSSRYLVKRTGEKVFLECVQDMDHENMFWYRQDPGLGLRLIYFSYDVKMKEKGDIPEGYSVSREKKERFSLILESASTNQTSMYLCASRFGTVNSPLHFGNGTRLTVT.

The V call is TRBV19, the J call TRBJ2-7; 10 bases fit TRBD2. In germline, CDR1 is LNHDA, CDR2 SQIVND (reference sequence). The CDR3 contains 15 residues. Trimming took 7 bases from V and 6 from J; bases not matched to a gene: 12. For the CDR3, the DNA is TGTGCCAGTAAAGTAACGGTTACTAGCGGGACCGAGCAGTACTTC. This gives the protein CASKVTVTSGTEQYF.

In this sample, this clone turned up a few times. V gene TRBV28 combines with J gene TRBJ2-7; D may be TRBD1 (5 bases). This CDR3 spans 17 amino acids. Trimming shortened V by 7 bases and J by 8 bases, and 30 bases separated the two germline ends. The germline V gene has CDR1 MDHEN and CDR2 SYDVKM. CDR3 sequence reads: CASNRVGRGRDTNQQYF. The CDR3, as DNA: TGTGCCAGCAATCGGGTGGGTCGCGGCAGGGATACAAATCAGCAGTACTTC.

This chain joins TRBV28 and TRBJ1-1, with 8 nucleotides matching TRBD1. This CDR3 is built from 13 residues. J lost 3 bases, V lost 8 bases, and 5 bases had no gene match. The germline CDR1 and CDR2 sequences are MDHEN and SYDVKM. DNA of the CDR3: TGTGCCAGCCGGGGACAGGCCTACACTGAAGCTTTCTTT. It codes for CASRGQAYTEAFF.